This T cell receptor beta chain is drawn from a study of Tregs in tolerant kidney transplant recipients. Germline assignment: CDR1 SGHRS and CDR2 YFSETQ. The CDR3 sequence is 14 residues long. V was pared by 0 bases and J by 3 bases, with 8 bases between. Clones were sequenced by immunoSEQ multiplex PCR, and TCRdb holds only the in-frame ones, with some missing. Of around 77,000 clones listed, less than 98% were seen once; the top ten hold about 0.5%. The source is a human donor who received a combined kidney and bone marrow transplant. The chain uses TRBV5-1 and TRBJ2-3; no definite D call. This specimen was CD4+ T cells from blood, taken before the transplant. The CDR3 reads CASSLAPETDTQYF. The DNA for the CDR3 is TGCGCCAGCAGCTTGGCCCCTGAGACAGATACGCAGTATTTT. The whole variable domain, remainder taken from reference TRBV5-1 and TRBJ2-3, is KAGVTQTPRYLIKTRGQQVTLSCSPISGHRSVSWYQQTPGQGLQFLFEYFSETQRNKGNFPGRFSGRQFSNSRSEMNVSTLELGDSALYLCASSLAPETDTQYFGPGTRLTVL.